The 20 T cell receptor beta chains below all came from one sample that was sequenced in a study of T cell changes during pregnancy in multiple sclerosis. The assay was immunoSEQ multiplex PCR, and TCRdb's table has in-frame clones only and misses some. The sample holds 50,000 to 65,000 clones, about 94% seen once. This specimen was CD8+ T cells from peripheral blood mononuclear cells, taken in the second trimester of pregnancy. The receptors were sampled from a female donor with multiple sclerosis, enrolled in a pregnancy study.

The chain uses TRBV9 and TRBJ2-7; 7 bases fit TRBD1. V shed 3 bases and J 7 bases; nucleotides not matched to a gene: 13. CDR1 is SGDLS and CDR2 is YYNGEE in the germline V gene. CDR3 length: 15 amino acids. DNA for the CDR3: TGTGCCAGCAGCGCCTCGACAGGGTTGAATCGGGAGCAGTACTTC. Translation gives CASSASTGLNREQYF. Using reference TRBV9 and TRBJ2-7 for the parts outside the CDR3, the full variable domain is DSGVTQTPKHLITATGQRVTLRCSPRSGDLSVYWYQQSLDQGLQFLIQYYNGEERAKGNILERFSAQQFPDLHSELNLSSLELGDSALYFCASSASTGLNREQYFGPGTRLTVT.

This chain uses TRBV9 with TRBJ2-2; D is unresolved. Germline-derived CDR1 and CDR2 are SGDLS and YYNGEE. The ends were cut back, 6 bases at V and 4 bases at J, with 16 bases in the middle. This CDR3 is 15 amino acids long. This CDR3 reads CASMQTAGSTGELFF. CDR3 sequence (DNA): TGTGCCAGCATGCAAACGGCAGGCTCCACCGGGGAGCTGTTTTTT.

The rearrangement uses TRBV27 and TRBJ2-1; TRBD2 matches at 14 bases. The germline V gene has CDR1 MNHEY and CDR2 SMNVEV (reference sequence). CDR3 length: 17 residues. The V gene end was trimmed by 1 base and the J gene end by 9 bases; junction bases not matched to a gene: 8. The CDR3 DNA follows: TGTGCCAGCAGTTTATTCTCGGGACTAGCGGGAGTTGGTGAGCAGTTCTTC. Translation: CASSLFSGLAGVGEQFF.

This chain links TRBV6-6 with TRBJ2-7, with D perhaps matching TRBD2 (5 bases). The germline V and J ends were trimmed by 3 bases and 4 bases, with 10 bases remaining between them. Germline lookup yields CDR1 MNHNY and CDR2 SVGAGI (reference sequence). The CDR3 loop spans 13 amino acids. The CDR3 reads CASSYTPGYEQYF. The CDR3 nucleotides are TGTGCCAGCAGTTATACGCCGGGGTACGAGCAGTACTTC.

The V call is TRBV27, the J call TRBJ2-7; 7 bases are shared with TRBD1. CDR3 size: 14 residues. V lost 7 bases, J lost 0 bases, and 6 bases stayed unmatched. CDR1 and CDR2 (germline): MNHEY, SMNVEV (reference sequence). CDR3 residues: CASTRDSLSYEQYF. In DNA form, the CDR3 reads TGTGCCAGCACAAGGGACAGTCTCTCCTACGAGCAGTACTTC.

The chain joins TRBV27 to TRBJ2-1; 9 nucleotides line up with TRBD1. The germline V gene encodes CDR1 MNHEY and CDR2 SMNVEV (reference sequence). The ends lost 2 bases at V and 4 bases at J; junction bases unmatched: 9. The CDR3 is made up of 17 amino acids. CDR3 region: CASSLLPGQGLYNEQFF. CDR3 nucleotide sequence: TGTGCCAGCAGTTTACTTCCGGGACAGGGTTTATACAATGAGCAGTTCTTC.

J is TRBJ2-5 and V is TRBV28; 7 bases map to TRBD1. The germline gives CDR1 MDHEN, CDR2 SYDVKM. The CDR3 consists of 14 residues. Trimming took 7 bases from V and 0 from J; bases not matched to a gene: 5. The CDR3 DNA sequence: TGTGCCAGCAACAGGGGCGGTAACCAAGAGACCCAGTACTTC. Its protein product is CASNRGGNQETQYF. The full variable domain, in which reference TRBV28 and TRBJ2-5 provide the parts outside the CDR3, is DVKVTQSSRYLVKRTGEKVFLECVQDMDHENMFWYRQDPGLGLRLIYFSYDVKMKEKGDIPEGYSVSREKKERFSLILESASTNQTSMYLCASNRGGNQETQYFGPGTRLLVL.

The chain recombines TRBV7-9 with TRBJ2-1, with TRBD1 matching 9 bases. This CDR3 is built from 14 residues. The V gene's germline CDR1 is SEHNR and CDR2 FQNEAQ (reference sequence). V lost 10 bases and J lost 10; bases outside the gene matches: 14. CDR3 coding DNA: TGTGCCACCCGAGGGGGACAGGGTATATACGAGCAGTTCTTC. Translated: CATRGGQGIYEQFF.

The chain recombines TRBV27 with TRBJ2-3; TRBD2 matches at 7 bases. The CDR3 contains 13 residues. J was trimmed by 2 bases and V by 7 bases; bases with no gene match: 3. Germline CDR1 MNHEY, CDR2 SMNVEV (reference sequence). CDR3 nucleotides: TGTGCCAGCACCGGGGACTACACAGATACGCAGTATTTT. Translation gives CASTGDYTDTQYF.

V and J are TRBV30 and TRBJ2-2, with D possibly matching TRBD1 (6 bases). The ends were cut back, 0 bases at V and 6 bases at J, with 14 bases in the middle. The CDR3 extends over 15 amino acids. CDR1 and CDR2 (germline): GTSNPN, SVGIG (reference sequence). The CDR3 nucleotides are TGTGCCTGGAGTGTCGGTCCAGGGGTTGCCGGGGAGCTGTTTTTT. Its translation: CAWSVGPGVAGELFF.

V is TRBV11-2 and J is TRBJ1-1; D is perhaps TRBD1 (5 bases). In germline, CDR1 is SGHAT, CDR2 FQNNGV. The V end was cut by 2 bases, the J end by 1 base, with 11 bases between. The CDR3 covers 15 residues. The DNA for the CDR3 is TGTGCCAGCAGCTTATCTCTGGGGCGGAACACTGAAGCTTTCTTT. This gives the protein CASSLSLGRNTEAFF.

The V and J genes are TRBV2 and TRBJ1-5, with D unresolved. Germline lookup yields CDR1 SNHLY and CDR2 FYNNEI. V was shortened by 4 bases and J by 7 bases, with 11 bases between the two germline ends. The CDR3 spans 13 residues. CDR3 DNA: TGTGCCAGCAGTGCTGAGGGTGCCCAGCCCCAGCATTTT. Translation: CASSAEGAQPQHF. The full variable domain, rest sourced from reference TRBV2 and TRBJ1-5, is EPEVTQTPSHQVTQMGQEVILRCVPISNHLYFYWYRQILGQKVEFLVSFYNNEISEKSEIFDDQFSVERPDGSNFTLKIRSTKLEDSAMYFCASSAEGAQPQHFGDGTRLSIL.

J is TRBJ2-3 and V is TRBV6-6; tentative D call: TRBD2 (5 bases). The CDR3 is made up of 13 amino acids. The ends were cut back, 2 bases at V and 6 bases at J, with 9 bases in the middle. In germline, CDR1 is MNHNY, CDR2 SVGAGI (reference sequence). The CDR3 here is CASSYDRGDTQYF. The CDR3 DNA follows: TGTGCCAGCAGTTACGACCGCGGGGATACGCAGTATTTT.

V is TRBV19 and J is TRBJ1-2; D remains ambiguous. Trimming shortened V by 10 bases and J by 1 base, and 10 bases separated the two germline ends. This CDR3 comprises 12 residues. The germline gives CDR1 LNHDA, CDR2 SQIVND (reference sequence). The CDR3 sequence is CATLTFNYGYTF. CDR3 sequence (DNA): TGTGCCACCCTGACTTTTAACTATGGCTACACCTTC.

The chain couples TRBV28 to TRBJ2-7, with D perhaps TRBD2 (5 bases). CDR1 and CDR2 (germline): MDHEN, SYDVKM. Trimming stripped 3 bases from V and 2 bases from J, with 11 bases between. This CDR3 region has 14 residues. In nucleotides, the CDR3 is TGTGCCAGCAGTTTTCCGGGGAAACCCTACGAGCAGTACTTC. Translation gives CASSFPGKPYEQYF.

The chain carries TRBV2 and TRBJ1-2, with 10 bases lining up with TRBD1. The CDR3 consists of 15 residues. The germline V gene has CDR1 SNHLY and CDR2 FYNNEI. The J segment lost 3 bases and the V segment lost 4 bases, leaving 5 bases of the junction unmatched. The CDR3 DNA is TGTGCCAGCAGTGTATGGGACAGGGGATACTATGGCTACACCTTC. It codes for CASSVWDRGYYGYTF.

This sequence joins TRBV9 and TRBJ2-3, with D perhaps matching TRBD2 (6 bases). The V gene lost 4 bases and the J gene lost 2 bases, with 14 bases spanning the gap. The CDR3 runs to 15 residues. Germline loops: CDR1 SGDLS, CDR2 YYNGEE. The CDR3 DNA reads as TGTGCCAGCAGCCCCCTGGGGACTGACACAGATACGCAGTATTTT. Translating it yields CASSPLGTDTDTQYF.

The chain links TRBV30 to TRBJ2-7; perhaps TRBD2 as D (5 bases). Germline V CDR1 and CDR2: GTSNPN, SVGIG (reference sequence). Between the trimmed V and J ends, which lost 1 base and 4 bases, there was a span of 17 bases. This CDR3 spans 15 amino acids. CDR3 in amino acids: CAWSALPVRGYEQYF. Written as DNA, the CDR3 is TGTGCCTGGAGTGCATTGCCGGTACGGGGTTACGAGCAGTACTTC. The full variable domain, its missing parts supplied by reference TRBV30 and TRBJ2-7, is SQTIHQWPATLVQPVGSPLSLECTVEGTSNPNLYWYRQAAGRGLQLLFYSVGIGQISSEVPQNLSASRPQDRQFILSSKKLLLSDSGFYLCAWSALPVRGYEQYFGPGTRLTVT.

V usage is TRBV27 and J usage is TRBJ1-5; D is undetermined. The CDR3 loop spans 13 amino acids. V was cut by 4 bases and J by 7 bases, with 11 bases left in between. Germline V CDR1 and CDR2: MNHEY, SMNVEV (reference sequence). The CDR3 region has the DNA TGTGCCAGCAGTTATGGGGAGGCCCAGCCCCAGCATTTT. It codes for CASSYGEAQPQHF.

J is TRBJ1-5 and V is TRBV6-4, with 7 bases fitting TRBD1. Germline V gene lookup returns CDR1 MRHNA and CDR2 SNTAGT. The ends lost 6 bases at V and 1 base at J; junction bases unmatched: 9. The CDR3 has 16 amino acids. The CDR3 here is CASRAWTGRSNQPQHF. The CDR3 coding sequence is TGTGCCAGCAGGGCATGGACAGGCCGGAGCAATCAGCCCCAGCATTTT.